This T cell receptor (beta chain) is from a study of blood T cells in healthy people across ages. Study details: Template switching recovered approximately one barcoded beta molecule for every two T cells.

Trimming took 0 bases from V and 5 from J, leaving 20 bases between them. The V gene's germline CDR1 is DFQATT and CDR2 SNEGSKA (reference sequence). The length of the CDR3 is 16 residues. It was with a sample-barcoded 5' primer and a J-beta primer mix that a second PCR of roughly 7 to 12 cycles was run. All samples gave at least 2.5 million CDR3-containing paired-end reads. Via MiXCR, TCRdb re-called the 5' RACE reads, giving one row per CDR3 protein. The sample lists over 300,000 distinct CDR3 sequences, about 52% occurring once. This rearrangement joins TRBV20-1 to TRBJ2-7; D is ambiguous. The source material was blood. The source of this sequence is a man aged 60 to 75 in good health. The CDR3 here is CSARDSGRALLDEQYF. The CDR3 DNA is TGCAGTGCTAGAGACTCGGGCAGAGCCCTATTGGACGAGCAGTACTTC.